This is a list of T cell receptor beta chains from one sample in a study of blood T cells in healthy people across ages. TCRdb re-analysed the 5' RACE reads in MiXCR, keeping a single row per CDR3 protein. This sample yields over a million distinct CDR3 sequences, of which approximately 60% are seen a single time; approximately 7% belongs to the top ten. Sequencing was done on a sample of blood. Receptors originate from a man aged 18-30 years in good health. The CDR3 runs from the conserved cysteine through the conserved F or W. Each record gives: V gene, J gene, clone size, D gene, CDR3 DNA, CDR3 protein. A D gene is named only where the DNA matches it firmly. Clone size is shown for a subset of rows, as once, few, many or a class of expanded clone.

TRBV3-1	TRBJ2-7	few	.	TGTGCCAGCACCTCAAATCCGGGAACGGGACAAAGGGAGCAGTACTTC	CASTSNPGTGQREQYF
TRBV10-3	TRBJ2-1	.	.	TGTGCCATCGGACCCTCGGGGGATATTAACAATGAGCAGTTCTTC	CAIGPSGDINNEQFF
TRBV12-3/TRBV12-4	TRBJ2-3	.	TRBD2	TGTGCCAGCACCCAGGGAGGGGATGGCACAGATACGCAGTATTTT	CASTQGGDGTDTQYF
TRBV12-3/TRBV12-4	TRBJ1-3	.	.	TGTGCCAGCAGCTCCGACATCGCTGGAAACACCATATATTTT	CASSSDIAGNTIYF
TRBV10-3	TRBJ2-1	.	TRBD2	TGTGCCATCAGTGAGGGGACTAGTTACAATGAGCAGTTCTTC	CAISEGTSYNEQFF
TRBV7-2	TRBJ2-1	few	.	TGTGCCAGCAGTAGGGGACGGGACAATGAGCAGTTCTTC	CASSRGRDNEQFF
TRBV4-2	TRBJ2-1	.	.	TGTGCCAGCAGCCAAGTTAGCGACGGGATCTCTGAGCAGTTCTTC	CASSQVSDGISEQFF
TRBV7-9	TRBJ1-2	.	.	TGTGCCAGCAGCACAACACAGGGAAGCTATGGCTACACCTTC	CASSTTQGSYGYTF
TRBV12-3/TRBV12-4	TRBJ1-4	.	TRBD1	TGTACCAGCACATACAGGGGAATAGGTGAAAAACTGTTTTTT	CTSTYRGIGEKLFF
TRBV29-1	TRBJ2-3	.	.	TGCAGCGTTGTGATAGGTCAGATCACAGATACGCAGTATTTT	CSVVIGQITDTQYF
TRBV6-1	TRBJ2-3	.	.	TGTGCCAGCAGGGGGCTGTGGTATACGCAGTATTTT	CASRGLWYTQYF
TRBV7-2	TRBJ2-3	.	TRBD2	TGTGCCAGCAGCTTAGATGGCGGGGGATGCACAGATACGCAGTATTTT	CASSLDGGGCTDTQYF
TRBV28	TRBJ2-7	.	TRBD2	TGTGCCAGCAGTCCCCCGTCAGTAGCGGGGGTCGAGCAGTACTTC	CASSPPSVAGVEQYF
TRBV11-2	TRBJ2-5	few	.	TGTGCCAGCAGCTTATCGCCAGCTCGACTTTGGGAGACCCAGTACTTC	CASSLSPARLWETQYF
TRBV10-3	TRBJ2-2	.	.	TGTGCCGTCAGTTCGGTGGGAGACACCGGGGAGCTGTTTTTT	CAVSSVGDTGELFF